This TCR beta chain was identified during a study of blood T cells in healthy people across ages (dated by TCRdb to about 2015). Study-wide context: In model experiments, template switching captured roughly one uniquely barcoded TCR beta cDNA molecule for every two T cells. Using deep sequencing normalized with unique cDNA molecular identifiers, the study measured how TCR beta repertoire diversity changes with age. To avoid experimental bias, donors of different ages were randomly spread across the sequencing lanes. Using the same blood draw, the study looked at two additional independent replicas of 1 million unique cDNA reads for two donors, one aged 18 to 30 and the other aged 80 or older. The donors were split into four age groups: young (average 16 years), middle-aged (roughly 42), aged (roughly 68) and long-lived (under 90).

Including the terminal cysteine and phenylalanine, the CDR3 comprises 14 residues. The CDR3 DNA has 42 bases and is translated from base 1. Based on the germline V gene, the CDR1 and CDR2 sequences are MGHRA and YSYEKL. Ends trimmed: V by 4 bases, J by 10 bases; bases unmatched to a gene: 12. Receptor libraries were prepared by 5' RACE. The instrument given in TCRdb is Illumina HiSeq 2500. The second PCR ran for about 6 to 12 cycles and used a J-beta primer mix along with a sample-barcoded 5' primer. Each TCR beta cDNA molecule received a unique molecular identifier from a template-switch 5' adaptor carrying 12 random nucleotides. Each sample yielded at least 2.5 million CDR3-containing paired-end reads. First-strand cDNA synthesis was performed from all RNA using the Mint cDNA synthesis kit, with priming by a TRBC-specific oligonucleotide. After uracil-DNA glycosylase treatment, a first 18-cycle PCR used universal primers M1SS and BC2_uni_R on all cDNA. Per the authors' processing: For normalization, 1 million high-quality reads, each with a distinct molecular identifier, were randomly selected from each sample. Reads with shared molecular identifiers were discarded instead of being binned into consensus sequences. CDR3 identification, clonotype clustering and error correction used MiTCR with a Q25 quality threshold and the strictest error-elimination algorithm. A nonparametric unseen species model with Euler transformation was used to estimate lower-bound total TCR beta diversity. TCRdb trimmed public reads at Q25 via fastp, called clones via MiXCR and kept in-frame beta chains. Rows with one shared CDR3 protein collapse into an entry with the most common genes and DNA. None of the V and J calls come from the authors' own analysis; TCRdb made them. This sample is represented by approximately 1.5 million distinct CDR3 sequences; roughly two fifths of them were singletons. Roughly 3.7% of the sample is taken by the ten largest.

Systemically healthy Caucasian individuals from Russia, around 38 in total and aged roughly 6 to 95 years, were included as donors. Each donor gave ten milliliters of peripheral blood, collected into EDTA-treated Vacutainer tubes. Ficoll-Paque density-gradient centrifugation was used to isolate PBMCs, with at least 7 million obtained per sample. Trizol reagent was used to extract total RNA from PBMCs, with at least 5 micrograms per sample. For every donor, an aliquot of PBMCs went through flow cytometry to measure the percentages of naive CD45RAhigh/CD27high T cells. Remarks on this clonotype: Its binding antigen is unknown. Within one base of it there is no much larger clone, and no base qualities were kept.

Overall study outcomes, separate from this receptor: Total diversity estimates from one million sequenced T cells were considered lower bounds and underestimates. Observed TCR beta diversity correlated strongly with the percentage of naive T cells measured by flow cytometry. Since profiling was done on bulk unsorted PBMCs, naive and antigen-experienced compartments could not be conclusively compared. The long-lived group showed more naive CD4+ T cells, fewer expanded clones and increased TCR diversity than the aged group, suggesting age selection. Observed TCR beta diversity per million T cells fell roughly linearly with age, and a significant reduction was already apparent by age roughly 40. Because donor CMV infection status was unknown, age-related changes in expanded clonotypes were potentially confounded.

The rearrangement joined TRBV4-1 to TRBJ2-5; 7 central nucleotides agree with TRBD2. The clonotype comes from a woman between 18 and 29 years old in good health. The sample taken for sequencing was blood. The CDR3 corresponds to CASSPSNGGGSQYF. The bases read TGCGCCAGCAGCCCAAGCAACGGGGGAGGGAGCCAGTACTTC.